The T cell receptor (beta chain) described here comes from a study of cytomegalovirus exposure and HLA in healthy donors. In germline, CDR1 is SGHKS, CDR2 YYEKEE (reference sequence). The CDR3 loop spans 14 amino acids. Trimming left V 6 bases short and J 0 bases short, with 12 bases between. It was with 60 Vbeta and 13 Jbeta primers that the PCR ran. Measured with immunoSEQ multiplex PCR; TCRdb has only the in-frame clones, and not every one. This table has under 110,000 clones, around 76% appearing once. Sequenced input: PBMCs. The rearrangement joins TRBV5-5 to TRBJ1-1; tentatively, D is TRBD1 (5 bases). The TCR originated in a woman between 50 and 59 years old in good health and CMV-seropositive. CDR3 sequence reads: CASNGRGMNTEAFF. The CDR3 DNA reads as TGTGCCAGCAACGGGAGGGGCATGAACACTGAAGCTTTCTTT. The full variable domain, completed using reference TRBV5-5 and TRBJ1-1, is DAGVTQSPTHLIKTRGQQVTLRCSPISGHKSVSWYQQVLGQGPQFIFQYYEKEERGRGNFPDRFSARQFPNYSSELNVNALLLGDSALYLCASNGRGMNTEAFFGQGTRLTVV.